The sequence of this T cell receptor (beta chain) was determined in a study of control samples from healthy donors and cancer patients. Measured with immunoSEQ multiplex PCR; TCRdb has only the in-frame clones, and not every one. The repertoire includes 98,000 or so clones, roughly four fifths of them detected once, and 5% to 8.5% sits in the top ten. Sequencing used blood. This receptor was taken from a man between 18 and 29 years old in good health.

CDR3 sequence: CASTREGGQSGLAEAFF. Written as DNA, the CDR3 is TGTGCCAGTACCCGGGAGGGGGGGCAATCTGGTCTGGCTGAAGCTTTCTTT. V and J are TRBV19 and TRBJ1-1, with a possible D match to TRBD1 (6 bases). Germline assignment: CDR1 LNHDA and CDR2 SQIVND (reference sequence). Deletions cut 7 bases from V and 6 bases from J, with 27 bases between. This CDR3 has 17 amino acids.